The rows below give T cell receptor beta chains drawn from one sample of a study of T cells in Graves' hyperthyroidism and ophthalmopathy. TCRdb reanalysed the multiplex PCR reads using MiXCR and keeps one entry per CDR3 protein. The data hold a few hundred thousand distinct CDR3 sequences, with 12% to 15% observed a single time. Sequenced material: blood. These receptors originate from a woman aged 40 to 50 with Graves' hyperthyroidism. Both conserved end residues are part of each CDR3. A D gene is named only where the DNA matches it firmly. Clone size, where shown, is once, few, many, or a class for clones that have expanded.

TRBJ2-7	-	many	TRBV27	TGTGCCAGCAGTTTATTTGGACAGAGTTCCTACGAGCAGTACTTC	CASSLFGQSSYEQYF
TRBJ2-7	TRBD1	-	TRBV10-1	TGCGCCAGCAGTCGCGGGACAGGGAACCACGAGCAGTACTTC	CASSRGTGNHEQYF
TRBJ2-2	-	many	TRBV5-1	TGCGCCAGCAGACCAGGAGGGGGAGAGACCGGGGAGCTGTTTTTT	CASRPGGGETGELFF
TRBJ2-2	-	many	TRBV20-1	TGCAGTGCTAGAGATCACGGGGAGGGGGCAACCGGGGAGCTGTTTTTT	CSARDHGEGATGELFF
TRBJ2-7	-	many	TRBV20-1	TGCAGTGCAGGGTCTAGATCCTACGAGCAGTACTTC	CSAGSRSYEQYF
TRBJ2-1	-	-	TRBV4-1	TGCGCCAGCAGCCAAGACCCGGGAGAGGGGCAGTTCTTC	CASSQDPGEGQFF
TRBJ2-7	TRBD1	-	TRBV12-3/TRBV12-4	TGTGCCAGCAGTTCCCCTGGGGGGGACAGGGGTATGTACGAGCAGTACTTC	CASSSPGGDRGMYEQYF
TRBJ1-4	TRBD1	many	TRBV20-1	TGCAGTGCTAAACAGGGGGGTGAAAAACTGTTTTTT	CSAKQGGEKLFF
TRBJ1-1	-	few	TRBV19	TGTGCCAGTAGTATCGGGACAACGAACACTGAAGCTTTCTTT	CASSIGTTNTEAFF
TRBJ2-1	-	-	TRBV7-9	TGTGCCAGCAGCTTAGATCGGGGTCAGAGTCTAAACTCCTACAATGAGCAGTTCTTC	CASSLDRGQSLNSYNEQFF
TRBJ2-2	TRBD1	many	TRBV2	TGTGCCAGCAGTGAGTTGCAGGGGGCCGGGGAGCTGTTTTTT	CASSELQGAGELFF
TRBJ2-5	-	-	TRBV11-2	TGTGCCAGCCGCCTCGGACAGCAAGAGACCCAGTACTTC	CASRLGQQETQYF
TRBJ1-1	-	many	TRBV18	TGTGCCAGCTCCCCTCCGTCCTTACCGGGAGCTGAAGCTTTCTTT	CASSPPSLPGAEAFF